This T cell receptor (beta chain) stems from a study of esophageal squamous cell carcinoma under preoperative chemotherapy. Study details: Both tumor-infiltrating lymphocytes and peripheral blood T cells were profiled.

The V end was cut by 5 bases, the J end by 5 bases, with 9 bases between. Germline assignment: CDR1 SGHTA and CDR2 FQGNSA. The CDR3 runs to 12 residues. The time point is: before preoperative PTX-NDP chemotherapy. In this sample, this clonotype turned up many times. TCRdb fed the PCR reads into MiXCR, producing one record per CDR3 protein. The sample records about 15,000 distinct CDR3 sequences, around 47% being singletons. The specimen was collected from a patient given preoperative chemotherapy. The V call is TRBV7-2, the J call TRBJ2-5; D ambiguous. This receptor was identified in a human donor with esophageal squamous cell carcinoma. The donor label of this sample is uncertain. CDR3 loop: CASSTVTETQYF. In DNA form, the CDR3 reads TGTGCCAGCAGCACAGTCACCGAGACCCAGTACTTC. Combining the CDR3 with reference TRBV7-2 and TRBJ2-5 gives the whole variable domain GAGVSQSPSNKVTEKGKDVELRCDPISGHTALYWYRQSLGQGLEFLIYFQGNSAPDKSGLPSDRFSAERTGGSVSTLTIQRTQQEDSAVYLCASSTVTETQYFGPGTRLLVL.